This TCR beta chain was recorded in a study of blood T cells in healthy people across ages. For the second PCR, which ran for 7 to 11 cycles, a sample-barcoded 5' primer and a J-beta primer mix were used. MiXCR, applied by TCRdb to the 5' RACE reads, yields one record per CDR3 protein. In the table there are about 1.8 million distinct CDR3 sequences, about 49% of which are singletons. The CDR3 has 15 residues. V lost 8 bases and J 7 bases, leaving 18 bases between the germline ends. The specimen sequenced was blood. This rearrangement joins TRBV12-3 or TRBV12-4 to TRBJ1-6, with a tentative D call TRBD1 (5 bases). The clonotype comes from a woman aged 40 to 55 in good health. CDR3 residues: CASGVGDRGNSPLHF. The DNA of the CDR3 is TGTGCCAGCGGTGTGGGGGACCGAGGGAATTCACCCCTCCACTTT.